One and the same sample provided the 31 T cell receptor beta chains below, sequenced in a study of blood T cells in healthy people across ages. Primed by a sample-barcoded 5' primer and a J-beta primer mix, a second PCR proceeded for about 6 to 11 cycles. One entry per CDR3 protein, called by TCRdb with MiXCR from the 5' RACE reads. The data contain 650,000 to 1,000,000 distinct CDR3 sequences, 35% to 40% of them singletons. The specimen sequenced was blood. All receptors derive from a man between 18 and 35 years old in good health.

This clonotype was counted a few times. This chain's CDR3 is CSAPRTGSYNEQFF. DNA for the CDR3: TGCAGTGCTCCGCGGACAGGCTCCTACAATGAGCAGTTCTTC. This chain connects TRBV20-1 to TRBJ2-1; TRBD1 agrees at 7 bases. The germline V gene encodes CDR1 DFQATT and CDR2 SNEGSKA (reference sequence). The CDR3 spans 14 residues. V dropped 5 bases and J dropped 0; count of bases not matched to a gene: 4.

This clonotype was found a few times. CDR3 region: CASTGQGLYNEQFF. The CDR3 DNA sequence: TGTGCCAGCACGGGACAGGGGCTCTACAATGAGCAGTTCTTC. The V gene is TRBV27, the J gene TRBJ2-1; 10 nucleotides align to TRBD1. With 7 bases clipped from V and 3 bases from J, the junction kept 3 bases outside the gene matches. The length of the CDR3 is 14 residues. Germline values: CDR1 MNHEY, CDR2 SMNVEV (reference sequence).

This clonotype was counted only a few times. This rearrangement joins TRBV9 to TRBJ1-6; a weak D match, TRBD1 (5 bases). Trimming cost V 0 bases and J 6 bases, with 10 bases left between them. From germline, CDR1 is SGDLS and CDR2 YYNGEE. CDR3 length equals 15 residues. The CDR3 region is CASSVAGGFNSPLHF. The DNA for the CDR3 is TGTGCCAGCAGCGTAGCTGGGGGGTTTAATTCACCCCTCCACTTT.

Notes on this clonotype: This could be a read error, since a much larger clone is one nucleotide away. The J gene is TRBJ2-5, the V gene TRBV12-3 or TRBV12-4, with 7 positions matching TRBD1. Matching the DNA end better, TRBJ2-7 makes the J call doubtful. The CDR3 has 13 residues. The CDR3 spells CASRTQGIDEQYF. The DNA for the CDR3 is TGTGCCAGCAGAACACAGGGGATCGACGAGCAGTACTTC.

The table lists this clonotype with many counts. The V call is TRBV10-3, the J call TRBJ2-7; no reliable D call. CDR3 size: 11 residues. V was clipped by 0 bases and J by 6 bases, with 3 bases between them. Germline CDR1 and CDR2: ENHRY and SYGVKD. The chain's CDR3 is CAISESTEQYF. DNA of the CDR3: TGTGCCATCAGTGAGTCGACCGAGCAGTACTTC.

The sample holds many counts of this clonotype. J is TRBJ2-5 and V is TRBV12-3 or TRBV12-4; the D gene is possibly TRBD2 (7 bases). The CDR3 contains 14 residues. The V end lost 7 bases, the J end lost 5 bases, and 17 bases lay between the germline ends. The chain's CDR3 is CASTLSGGKETQYF. In DNA form, the CDR3 reads TGTGCCAGCACTCTATCGGGGGGCAAGGAGACCCAGTACTTC.

The V gene is TRBV5-1, the J gene TRBJ1-2, with 9 bases aligning to TRBD1. The V gene end was trimmed by 4 bases and the J gene end by 0 bases; junction bases not matched to a gene: 7. CDR1 SGHRS and CDR2 YFSETQ come from the germline V gene. This CDR3 is 16 amino acids long. The DNA for the CDR3 is TGCGCCAGCAGCCGGGGACAGGGTTATTCTAACTATGGCTACACCTTC. Protein sequence: CASSRGQGYSNYGYTF. Full variable domain (remainder filled in from reference TRBV5-1 and TRBJ1-2): KAGVTQTPRYLIKTRGQQVTLSCSPISGHRSVSWYQQTPGQGLQFLFEYFSETQRNKGNFPGRFSGRQFSNSRSEMNVSTLELGDSALYLCASSRGQGYSNYGYTFGSGTRLTVV.

This chain connects TRBV10-3 to TRBJ1-1, with D hard to call. Germline-derived CDR1 and CDR2 are ENHRY and SYGVKD. CDR3 size: 12 residues. Trimming left V 3 bases short and J 2 bases short, with 4 bases between. The CDR3 DNA sequence: TGTGCCATCAGTGAAATTAACACTGAAGCTTTCTTT. Translation gives CAISEINTEAFF.

A note on this clonotype: A much larger clone sits a single nucleotide away, making a read error possible. This chain uses TRBV5-1 with TRBJ2-3; tentative D call: TRBD2 (5 bases). The CDR3 is 14 amino acids. Germline CDR1 is SGHRS and CDR2 is YFSETQ. Between the trimmed V and J ends, which lost 3 bases and 4 bases, there was a span of 12 bases. The CDR3 region is CASSCNRGPDTQYF. In nucleotides, the CDR3 is TGCGCCAGCAGCTGCAATCGGGGTCCAGATACGCAGTATTTT.

The J gene is TRBJ1-1, the V gene TRBV20-1; D perhaps matches TRBD1 (6 bases). The CDR3 consists of 13 residues. Trimming shortened V by 7 bases and J by 1 base, and 13 bases separated the two germline ends. Per the germline V gene, CDR1 is DFQATT and CDR2 is SNEGSKA (reference sequence). CDR3 bases: TGCAGTGTCGACAGGACTTCGAACACTGAAGCTTTCTTT. Its translation is CSVDRTSNTEAFF.

The sample holds a few counts of this clonotype. The J gene is TRBJ2-7, the V gene TRBV29-1, with D possibly being TRBD1 (6 bases). This CDR3 is built from 13 residues. The germline V gene encodes CDR1 SQVTM and CDR2 ANQGSEA. V was shortened by 1 base and J by 7 bases, with 14 bases between the two germline ends. The CDR3: CSVEAAAGEEQYF. The CDR3 DNA follows: TGCAGCGTTGAAGCTGCGGCAGGGGAGGAGCAGTACTTC.

The J gene is TRBJ2-7, the V gene TRBV6-5, with a possible D match to TRBD1 (6 bases). The ends were cut back, 4 bases at V and 2 bases at J, with 15 bases in the middle. The length of the CDR3 is 15 residues. Germline V gene lookup returns CDR1 MNHEY and CDR2 SVGAGI. The DNA for the CDR3 is TGTGCCAGCAGTTGGCAGGGGCCCCCCACCTACGAGCAGTACTTC. Translation gives CASSWQGPPTYEQYF.

J is TRBJ1-1 and V is TRBV6-5, with D perhaps TRBD1 (5 bases). The CDR3 totals 15 residues. V dropped 6 bases and J dropped 6 bases, with 20 bases sitting between them. Germline V gene sequence: CDR1 MNHEY, CDR2 SVGAGI. The DNA for the CDR3 is TGTGCCAGCAGCTGGGGACGGGGAATAGAGGCTGAAGCTTTCTTT. This encodes CASSWGRGIEAEAFF.

This clonotype was observed a handful of times. V and J are TRBV20-1 and TRBJ1-5; D is unclear. Per germline, CDR1 DFQATT and CDR2 SNEGSKA (reference sequence). Trimming pared 3 bases from V and 0 bases from J, leaving 6 bases between. This CDR3 has 13 amino acids. The CDR3 nucleotides are TGCAGTGCTAGTTCAGATAGCAATCAGCCCCAGCATTTT. The encoded protein is CSASSDSNQPQHF.

The rearrangement uses TRBV12-3 or TRBV12-4 and TRBJ2-5; 9 bases are shared with TRBD1. The J call may be in error: the DNA end matches TRBJ2-7 better. This CDR3 has 16 residues. In nucleotides, the CDR3 is TGTGCCAGCAGTAGGCCGGGACAGGGACGTTTCGACGAGCAGTACTTC. As protein: CASSRPGQGRFDEQYF.

This clonotype was counted between two and nine times. The chain recombines TRBV29-1 with TRBJ2-6; no clear D gene. The V gene lost 6 bases and the J gene lost 4 bases, with 7 bases spanning the gap. From germline, CDR1 is SQVTM and CDR2 ANQGSEA. The CDR3 sequence is 12 residues long. CDR3 protein: CSVTAGANVLTF. The CDR3 DNA reads TGCAGCGTCACGGCCGGGGCCAACGTCCTGACTTTC.

The chain links TRBV29-1 to TRBJ1-5; 9 bases map to TRBD1. CDR3 size: 14 residues. The germline gives CDR1 SQVTM, CDR2 ANQGSEA. Trimming removed 7 bases from V and 2 bases from J; junction bases left unmatched: 6. CDR3 residues: CSARTGEGNQPQHF. The CDR3 bases are TGCAGCGCCAGGACAGGGGAGGGCAATCAGCCCCAGCATTTT.

This clonotype was detected only a few times. The chain combines TRBV28 with TRBJ2-6; the D is unclear. CDR1 is MDHEN, CDR2 SYDVKM, per germline. The V gene lost 7 bases and the J gene lost 0 bases, with 16 bases spanning the gap. The CDR3 runs to 17 residues. The CDR3 DNA follows: TGTGCCAGCACCCCCGGCTGGGCGTACTCTGGGGCCAACGTCCTGACTTTC. Translation gives CASTPGWAYSGANVLTF.

This chain connects TRBV29-1 to TRBJ2-6; D not resolved. The CDR3 spans 12 residues. The V and J ends lost 4 bases and 4 bases respectively, with 5 bases between them. Germline lookup yields CDR1 SQVTM and CDR2 ANQGSEA. The CDR3 sequence is CSVVTGANVLTF. In nucleotides, the CDR3 is TGCAGCGTTGTCACCGGGGCCAACGTCCTGACTTTC.

This clonotype has ten or more counts. The chain has TRBV20-1 and TRBJ1-2; weak D call: TRBD1 (6 bases). This CDR3 has 11 residues. CDR1 and CDR2 (germline): DFQATT, SNEGSKA (reference sequence). Trimming removed 3 bases from V and 8 bases from J, with 10 bases in between. This CDR3 is CSASGQGGYTF. The DNA of the CDR3 is TGCAGTGCTAGCGGGCAGGGGGGCTACACCTTC.

This clonotype occurred a few times. V is TRBV4-3 and J is TRBJ1-3; D remains unclear. The germline V and J ends were trimmed by 1 base and 2 bases, with 12 bases remaining between them. Per germline, CDR1 LGHNA and CDR2 YSLEER. The CDR3 runs to 16 residues. DNA for the CDR3: TGCGCCAGCAGCCAAGCACTTGTATACCCTGGAAACACCATATATTTT. Its protein product is CASSQALVYPGNTIYF.

The sample holds a few counts of this clonotype. The chain uses TRBV20-1 and TRBJ2-1, with a tentative D call TRBD2 (5 bases). The J call may not be correct, given that the DNA end is closer to TRBJ2-7. The CDR3 is 15 amino acids. CDR1 is DFQATT and CDR2 is SNEGSKA in the germline V gene (reference sequence). This CDR3 is CSAQRSQAAYNEQYF. The CDR3 nucleotides are TGCAGTGCACAGCGGAGCCAAGCGGCCTACAATGAGCAGTACTTC.

In its sample, this clonotype was seen a few times. V gene TRBV4-1 combines with J gene TRBJ2-4; possible D gene TRBD2, 6 bases. This CDR3 has 17 residues. Germline assignment: CDR1 MGHRA and CDR2 YSYEKL. V was pared by 4 bases and J by 0 bases, with 16 bases between. The CDR3 region has the DNA TGCGCCAGCAGCCTTGGGGGGTCCCATCTAGCCAAAAACATTCAGTACTTC. Translating it yields CASSLGGSHLAKNIQYF.

The sample holds many counts of this clonotype. V and J are TRBV6-2 or TRBV6-3 and TRBJ2-1, with unresolved D. This CDR3 comprises 13 residues. Looked up from germline, CDR1 is MNHEY and CDR2 is SVGEGT. Trimming took off 6 bases at V and 5 bases at J, with 11 bases between the two ends. CDR3 amino acids: CASSLTVHNEQFF. The CDR3 coding sequence is TGTGCCAGCAGCCTTACAGTCCACAATGAGCAGTTCTTC.

The rearrangement uses TRBV27 and TRBJ1-1; D gene unclear. Looked up from germline, CDR1 is MNHEY and CDR2 is SMNVEV (reference sequence). The CDR3 loop spans 13 amino acids. Trimming left V 3 bases short and J 1 base short, with 6 bases between. The CDR3 bases are TGTGCCAGCAGTTTTCGGGAGAACACTGAAGCTTTCTTT. This gives the protein CASSFRENTEAFF.

A few counts support this clonotype. The chain carries TRBV12-3 or TRBV12-4 and TRBJ2-3; D is uncertain. This CDR3 region has 14 residues. V lost 1 base, J lost 4 bases, and 9 bases lay in between. The CDR3 DNA follows: TGTGCCAGCAGTTTAGGGCCCACCCCAGATACGCAGTATTTT. This codes for CASSLGPTPDTQYF.

The genes are TRBV12-3 or TRBV12-4 and TRBJ1-4, with D unresolved. V gave up 7 bases and J gave up 10 bases, with 13 bases separating them. This CDR3 has 12 amino acids. CDR3 loop: CASNVPRGKLFF. As DNA, the CDR3 is TGTGCCAGCAACGTCCCGAGAGGAAAACTGTTTTTT.

The chain combines TRBV12-3 or TRBV12-4 with TRBJ1-4, with D possibly TRBD1 on 6 matching bases. V lost 3 bases to trimming and J lost 0 bases, with 14 bases between them. CDR3 length: 17 residues. DNA of the CDR3: TGTGCCAGCAGTTTGGTACAGGGCCTTGCAACTAATGAAAAACTGTTTTTT. This sequence encodes CASSLVQGLATNEKLFF.

On this clonotype itself: A much larger clone lies a single base off, so this may be a read error. The gene calls are TRBV27 and TRBJ2-4, with 7 positions matching TRBD1. TRBJ2-5 explains the end of the DNA better; the J call may be wrong. CDR3 length equals 15 residues. Looked up from germline, CDR1 is MNHEY and CDR2 is SMNVEV (reference sequence). The CDR3 loop reads CASRTRQGYSVTQYF. In DNA, the CDR3 is TGTGCCAGCAGGACCCGACAGGGATATTCAGTGACCCAGTACTTC.

This sequence joins TRBV20-1 and TRBJ2-4; weak D call: TRBD1 (6 bases). This CDR3 has 13 residues. V was cut by 7 bases and J by 3 bases, with 13 bases left in between. CDR1 and CDR2 from the germline V gene are DFQATT and SNEGSKA (reference sequence). This chain's CDR3 is CSVSQGVKNIQYF. The DNA of the CDR3 is TGCAGTGTCTCACAGGGTGTCAAAAACATTCAGTACTTC.

This clonotype occurred a few times. The genes are TRBV5-1 and TRBJ1-2; TRBD1 matches 7 bases. Germline V gene lookup returns CDR1 SGHRS and CDR2 YFSETQ. CDR3 length equals 12 residues. The V and J ends lost 4 bases and 10 bases, in that order; junction bases with no gene match: 7. CDR3 loop: CASSRDRLDYTF. The CDR3 nucleotides are TGCGCCAGCAGCAGGGACAGACTGGACTACACCTTC.